The 27 T cell receptor beta chains presented below share a single source sample, sequenced in a study of T cells in Graves' hyperthyroidism and ophthalmopathy. Amplification of TCR beta CDR3 regions was performed using RNA transcripts as template. First-round RT-PCR with HTBI primers amplified the TCR CDR3 region. TCRdb re-called the multiplex PCR reads with MiXCR, one entry per CDR3 protein. The sample carries some 490,000 distinct CDR3 sequences, approximately 22% recorded once. Material: blood. Source of these receptors: a woman between 65 and 79 years old with Graves' ophthalmopathy.

This clonotype was seen only a few times. CDR3 sequence (DNA): TGTGCCAGCAGCTTAGGGGACAGGGTATCAAATGGCTACACCTTC. The encoded protein is CASSLGDRVSNGYTF. V usage is TRBV7-2 and J usage is TRBJ1-2, with 9 bases lining up with TRBD1. Germline loops: CDR1 SGHTA, CDR2 FQGNSA. V lost 1 base and J lost 6; bases outside the gene matches: 6. CDR3 size: 15 residues.

The rearrangement joins TRBV19 to TRBJ2-7, with a weak D call TRBD2 (5 bases). Germline-derived CDR1 and CDR2 are LNHDA and SQIVND (reference sequence). V lost 11 bases, J lost 7 bases, and 9 bases lay in between. The CDR3 length is 9 residues. The CDR3 here is CAWAGEQYF. DNA of the CDR3: TGTGCCTGGGCGGGTGAGCAGTACTTC.

This clonotype was found many times. The chain joins TRBV12-3 or TRBV12-4 to TRBJ2-2; D might be TRBD1 or TRBD2, each matching 5 bases. V gave up 3 bases and J gave up 8 bases, with 16 bases separating them. The CDR3 loop spans 15 amino acids. CDR3 nucleotide sequence: TGTGCCAGCAGTTTGGGGACCTCGGCAACTGGGGAGCTGTTTTTT. It specifies CASSLGTSATGELFF.

This clonotype appeared a single time. The chain uses TRBV6-2 or TRBV6-3 and TRBJ1-5, with no clear D. V gave up 4 bases and J gave up 3 bases, with 13 bases separating them. Germline V gene data show CDR1 as MNHEY and CDR2 as SVGEGT. This CDR3 has 15 amino acids. CDR3 amino acids: CASSWTEGSNQPQHF. The DNA of the CDR3 is TGTGCCAGCAGTTGGACGGAAGGATCCAATCAGCCCCAGCATTTT.

The CDR3 reads CASSLMGSVNEQFF. For the CDR3, the DNA is TGTGCCAGCAGCTTAATGGGGTCAGTGAATGAGCAGTTCTTC. V is TRBV7-3 and J is TRBJ2-1; no clear D gene. Trimming cost V 1 base and J 7 bases, with 11 bases left between them. The CDR3 has 14 residues. Germline V gene data show CDR1 as SGHTA and CDR2 as FQGTGA.

The chain recombines TRBV5-6 with TRBJ2-1; D unclear. In germline, CDR1 is SGHDT, CDR2 YYEEEE. The CDR3 consists of 12 residues. V was cut by 3 bases and J by 12 bases, with 13 bases left in between. CDR3 DNA: TGTGCCAGCAGCTCATTTGCCACAATGCAGTTCTTC. Amino acid sequence: CASSSFATMQFF.

This clonotype was detected a few times. The rearrangement uses TRBV19 and TRBJ1-1; TRBD1 might be the D (5 bases). V lost 3 bases and J lost 4, with 9 bases in between. Germline loops: CDR1 LNHDA, CDR2 SQIVND (reference sequence). The CDR3 extends over 13 amino acids. The CDR3 sequence: CASSMGGGTEAFF. Written as DNA, the CDR3 is TGTGCCAGTAGTATGGGGGGGGGCACTGAAGCTTTCTTT.

The chain links TRBV3-1 to TRBJ2-1, with 10 bases matching TRBD2. The CDR3 runs 18 residues. Germline CDR1 LGHDT, CDR2 YNNKEL (reference sequence). V lost 0 bases and J lost 9; bases outside the gene matches: 14. CDR3 sequence: CASSQDKNGSGRGSEQFF. Written as DNA, the CDR3 is TGTGCCAGCAGCCAAGATAAGAACGGGAGCGGGAGGGGGAGTGAGCAGTTCTTC.

V usage is TRBV27 and J usage is TRBJ1-2, with unresolved D. V was pared by 2 bases and J by 0 bases, with 10 bases between. Germline V gene lookup returns CDR1 MNHEY and CDR2 SMNVEV (reference sequence). This CDR3 comprises 15 residues. In DNA, the CDR3 is TGTGCCAGCAGTTTAGCCGGACGGACTAACTATGGCTACACCTTC. Its protein product is CASSLAGRTNYGYTF.

Worth noting for this clonotype: A much larger clone differs from this one at a single base, so this may be a read error. The chain couples TRBV30 to TRBJ1-1; no definite D call. Germline V gene data show CDR1 as GTSNPN and CDR2 as SVGIG (reference sequence). The CDR3 runs 13 residues. V lost 4 bases and J 0 bases, leaving 9 bases between the germline ends. The CDR3 reads CAWKIGMNTEAFF. CDR3 DNA sequence: TGTGCCTGGAAAATAGGCATGAACACTGAAGCTTTCTTT.

This clonotype has at least ten counts. V gene TRBV19 combines with J gene TRBJ1-1; 8 bases are shared with TRBD1. The J segment lost 5 bases and the V segment lost 5 bases, leaving 10 bases of the junction unmatched. In germline, CDR1 is LNHDA, CDR2 SQIVND (reference sequence). This CDR3 is built from 15 residues. The CDR3 region is CASSLQGQAVTEAFF. The CDR3 DNA is TGTGCCAGTAGTCTCCAGGGACAGGCGGTGACTGAAGCTTTCTTT. The whole variable domain, filled in from reference TRBV19 and TRBJ1-1, reads DGGITQSPKYLFRKEGQNVTLSCEQNLNHDAMYWYRQDPGQGLRLIYYSQIVNDFQKGDIAEGYSVSREKKESFPLTVTSAQKNPTAFYLCASSLQGQAVTEAFFGQGTRLTVV.

The table lists this clonotype with many counts. The chain is built from TRBV12-3 or TRBV12-4 and TRBJ1-5; TRBD1 matches 12 bases. Trimming at V came to 5 bases and at J to 7 bases, leaving 6 bases not matched to a gene. The CDR3 length is 15 residues. CDR3 residues: CASSLGTGGSQPQHF. DNA for the CDR3: TGTGCCAGCAGTCTAGGGACAGGGGGCTCGCAGCCCCAGCATTTT.

The genes are TRBV30 and TRBJ2-6; D is undetermined. Trimming took 3 bases from V and 2 from J, leaving 8 bases between them. The CDR3 totals 14 residues. Germline loops: CDR1 GTSNPN, CDR2 SVGIG (reference sequence). CDR3 in amino acids: CAWSLHAGANVLTF. Here the CDR3 DNA reads TGTGCCTGGAGCCTGCATGCTGGGGCCAACGTCCTGACTTTC.

In this sample, this clonotype turned up a few times. The CDR3 loop reads CSARAWGEQFF. Here the CDR3 DNA reads TGCAGTGCTAGAGCATGGGGTGAGCAGTTCTTC. V is TRBV20-1 and J is TRBJ2-1; D unclear. V gave up 1 base and J gave up 9 bases, with 7 bases separating them. Looked up from germline, CDR1 is DFQATT and CDR2 is SNEGSKA (reference sequence). CDR3 size: 11 residues.

The chain combines TRBV6-1 with TRBJ2-5, with 12 bases fitting TRBD2. Germline CDR1 MNHNS, CDR2 SASEGT. This CDR3 is built from 16 residues. V gave up 4 bases and J gave up 5 bases; unmatched junction bases: 8. CDR3 amino acids: CASSGRLAGESETQYF. The CDR3 nucleotides are TGTGCCAGCAGTGGACGACTAGCGGGAGAGTCGGAGACCCAGTACTTC.

This rearrangement joins TRBV7-3 to TRBJ2-1, with TRBD1 as a possible D gene (6 bases). The CDR3 length is 12 residues. V was trimmed by 4 bases and J by 10 bases, leaving 11 bases between them. Germline CDR1 SGHTA, CDR2 FQGTGA. The CDR3 DNA reads TGTGCCAGCAGCTCCGGGACAACGGAGCAGTTCTTC. This encodes CASSSGTTEQFF. The whole variable domain, remainder taken from reference TRBV7-3 and TRBJ2-1, is GAGVSQTPSNKVTEKGKYVELRCDPISGHTALYWYRQSLGQGPEFLIYFQGTGAADDSGLPNDRFFAVRPEGSVSTLKIQRTERGDSAVYLCASSSGTTEQFFGPGTRLTVL.

The V gene is TRBV9, the J gene TRBJ2-5; possible D gene TRBD2, 6 bases. Germline CDR1 reads SGDLS; CDR2 reads YYNGEE. This CDR3 region has 15 residues. V was trimmed by 2 bases and J by 2 bases, leaving 13 bases between them. CDR3 sequence: CASSVGWGLQETQYF. The DNA of the CDR3 is TGTGCCAGCAGCGTCGGGTGGGGACTGCAAGAGACCCAGTACTTC. Full variable domain (outside the CDR3, taken from reference TRBV9 and TRBJ2-5): DSGVTQTPKHLITATGQRVTLRCSPRSGDLSVYWYQQSLDQGLQFLIQYYNGEERAKGNILERFSAQQFPDLHSELNLSSLELGDSALYFCASSVGWGLQETQYFGPGTRLLVL.

This clonotype was seen a handful of times. The chain has TRBV11-2 and TRBJ2-2, with D unclear. In germline, CDR1 is SGHAT, CDR2 FQNNGV. Trimming left V 5 bases short and J 8 bases short, with 6 bases between. CDR3 length: 11 residues. The CDR3 nucleotides are TGTGCCAGCAGCCCGCAGGGGGAGCTGTTTTTT. Its protein product is CASSPQGELFF.

This clonotype was counted a few times. The J gene is TRBJ1-1, the V gene TRBV10-3; no clear D. The V and J ends lost 4 bases and 4 bases respectively, with 13 bases between them. Germline V gives CDR1 ENHRY, CDR2 SYGVKD. CDR3 length equals 14 residues. CDR3 residues: CAISGGGLSTEAFF. CDR3 DNA sequence: TGTGCCATCAGTGGGGGAGGGCTTAGCACTGAAGCTTTCTTT.

The genes are TRBV28 and TRBJ1-2; D unresolved. Trimming removed 2 bases at V and 6 bases at J, with 13 bases between. The CDR3 totals 14 residues. Germline CDR1 MDHEN, CDR2 SYDVKM. In nucleotides, the CDR3 is TGTGCCAGCAGTTTACAAAGAGGGTTCAATGGCTACACCTTC. This translates into CASSLQRGFNGYTF.

This clonotype appeared a few times. The J gene is TRBJ2-7, the V gene TRBV4-1; perhaps TRBD2 as D (6 bases). The CDR3 loop spans 15 amino acids. The ends were cut back, 0 bases at V and 1 base at J, with 10 bases in the middle. Per the germline V gene, CDR1 is MGHRA and CDR2 is YSYEKL. The DNA for the CDR3 is TGCGCCAGCAGCCAAGAGGGGAGGTATTCCTACGAGCAGTACTTC. Translation gives CASSQEGRYSYEQYF.

The table lists this clonotype with a few counts. The genes are TRBV12-5 and TRBJ2-3; D is undetermined. Germline V lookup: CDR1 LGHNT, CDR2 FRNRAP. There are 13 residues in the CDR3. Trimming stripped 2 bases from V and 5 bases from J, with 8 bases between. CDR3 sequence (DNA): TGTGCTAGTGGTTTGTTTGGGGTAGATACGCAGTATTTT. This gives the protein CASGLFGVDTQYF.

This clonotype has more than one count but fewer than ten. The V gene is TRBV6-2 or TRBV6-3, the J gene TRBJ2-1; 7 bases are shared with TRBD2. The CDR3 covers 16 residues. V lost 0 bases to trimming and J lost 13 bases; unmatched junction nucleotides: 15. CDR1 MNHEY and CDR2 SVGEGT come from the germline V gene. The CDR3 region is CASSYSIGGGSTEQFF. The CDR3 region has the DNA TGTGCCAGCAGTTACTCGATTGGGGGGGGTTCGACTGAACAGTTCTTC.

Note on this clonotype: A much larger clone sits a single nucleotide away, making a read error possible. CDR3 DNA sequence: TGTGCCAGCAGTGAAGCCGGGACAGGGGGCTTTAATCAGTCCCAGCATTTT. Translation gives CASSEAGTGGFNQSQHF. The J gene is TRBJ1-5, the V gene TRBV6-1; 12 bases line up with TRBD1. Germline CDR1 MNHNS, CDR2 SASEGT. The CDR3 consists of 17 residues.

The chain has TRBV9 and TRBJ1-1; 7 nucleotides match TRBD1. The CDR3 has 15 residues. The V gene end was trimmed by 3 bases and the J gene end by 0 bases; junction bases not matched to a gene: 5. Per germline, CDR1 SGDLS and CDR2 YYNGEE. This chain's CDR3 is CASSARQGMNTEAFF. For the CDR3, the DNA is TGTGCCAGCAGCGCGCGACAGGGTATGAACACTGAAGCTTTCTTT.

In this sample, this clonotype turned up many times. The rearrangement links TRBV2 to TRBJ2-5, with D tentatively TRBD2 (6 bases). The CDR3 has 15 residues. V gave up 6 bases and J gave up 5 bases, with 19 bases separating them. Germline V CDR1 and CDR2: SNHLY, FYNNEI. CDR3 sequence reads: CASSYTGHGGETQYF. DNA of the CDR3: TGTGCCAGCAGCTATACCGGCCACGGAGGGGAGACCCAGTACTTC.

The rearrangement joins TRBV7-2 to TRBJ1-2, with TRBD1 identical over 7 bases. The germline gives CDR1 SGHTA, CDR2 FQGNSA. The CDR3 covers 15 residues. After removal of 2 bases from V and 4 bases from J, the junction contained 7 bases not matched to a gene. CDR3 sequence: CASSLLGQTPYGYTF. The CDR3 nucleotides are TGTGCCAGCAGCTTATTGGGACAGACCCCCTATGGCTACACCTTC.